A selection of T cell receptor beta chains follows, all from one sample in a study of blood T cell repertoires in COVID-19. Sequencing was performed with immunoSEQ multiplex PCR; in TCRdb, only in-frame clones are kept and a portion is missing. The sample comprises tens of thousands of clones, 75% to 90% of which are singletons, and over 9.5% rests with the top ten. The specimen sequenced was peripheral blood. Every receptor here comes from a human donor in a cohort sampled during active COVID-19. CDR3s include the opening cysteine and the closing phenylalanine or tryptophan. Each record gives: clone size, J gene, D gene, V gene, CDR3 protein, CDR3 DNA. A D gene is named only where the DNA matches it firmly. Not all rows give a size; the values are once, few, many and, for expanded clones, a class.

abundance: NA; j_gene: TRBJ1-1; d_gene: TRBD1; v_gene: TRBV18; CDR3aa: CASSPLGQGEGTEAFF; CDR3nt: TGTGCCAGCTCACCCCTAGGACAGGGGGAGGGCACTGAAGCTTTCTTT
abundance: NA; j_gene: TRBJ2-7; d_gene: TRBD1; v_gene: TRBV18; CDR3aa: CASSPRDSSYEQYF; CDR3nt: TGTGCCAGCTCACCACGGGACAGCTCCTACGAGCAGTACTTC
abundance: NA; j_gene: TRBJ1-5; d_gene: TRBD1; v_gene: TRBV3-1/TRBV3-2; CDR3aa: CASSQLTGANQPQHF; CDR3nt: TGTGCCAGCAGCCAATTGACAGGGGCCAATCAGCCCCAGCATTTT
abundance: NA; j_gene: TRBJ2-7; d_gene: TRBD2; v_gene: TRBV2; CDR3aa: CASSDSGGLGEQYF; CDR3nt: TGTGCCAGCAGTGATAGCGGGGGACTGGGCGAGCAGTACTTC
abundance: once; j_gene: TRBJ2-7; d_gene: TRBD1; v_gene: TRBV28; CDR3aa: CASSPGQGDEQYF; CDR3nt: TGTGCCAGTTCACCGGGACAGGGAGACGAGCAGTACTTC
abundance: NA; j_gene: TRBJ1-6; d_gene: TRBD1; v_gene: TRBV6-2/TRBV6-3; CDR3aa: CASSYGQGAGSPLHF; CDR3nt: TGTGCCAGCAGTTACGGACAGGGGGCGGGTTCACCCCTCCACTTT
abundance: NA; j_gene: TRBJ1-6; d_gene: NA; v_gene: TRBV6-1; CDR3aa: CASSEYSRGSPLHF; CDR3nt: TGTGCCAGCAGTGAATACAGTCGCGGGTCACCCCTCCACTTT
abundance: NA; j_gene: TRBJ2-7; d_gene: TRBD2; v_gene: TRBV3-1/TRBV3-2; CDR3aa: CASSQLGLGAYEQYF; CDR3nt: TGTGCCAGCAGCCAATTGGGACTAGGCGCCTACGAGCAGTACTTC
abundance: NA; j_gene: TRBJ2-3; d_gene: NA; v_gene: TRBV5-4; CDR3aa: CASPIGRDTQYF; CDR3nt: TGTGCCAGCCCCATTGGGAGGGATACGCAGTATTTT
abundance: NA; j_gene: TRBJ1-6; d_gene: NA; v_gene: TRBV28; CDR3aa: CASSLRDYNSPLHF; CDR3nt: TGTGCCAGCAGTCTCCGGGACTATAATTCACCCCTCCACTTT
abundance: NA; j_gene: TRBJ1-1; d_gene: TRBD1; v_gene: TRBV5-1; CDR3aa: CASSLKGDRGSTEAFF; CDR3nt: TGCGCCAGCAGCCTCAAGGGGGACAGGGGCTCCACTGAAGCTTTCTTT
abundance: NA; j_gene: TRBJ2-3; d_gene: NA; v_gene: TRBV7-6; CDR3aa: CASSSYSTDTQYF; CDR3nt: TGTGCCAGCAGCTCCTATAGCACAGATACGCAGTATTTT
abundance: once; j_gene: TRBJ2-1; d_gene: TRBD1; v_gene: TRBV10-3; CDR3aa: CAISQDRGPLDEQFF; CDR3nt: TGTGCCATCAGCCAGGACAGGGGACCTCTCGATGAGCAGTTCTTC
abundance: NA; j_gene: TRBJ1-5; d_gene: TRBD1; v_gene: TRBV19; CDR3aa: CASSEKGQGDNQPQHF; CDR3nt: TGTGCCAGTAGTGAAAAGGGACAGGGGGACAATCAGCCCCAGCATTTT
abundance: NA; j_gene: TRBJ1-1; d_gene: NA; v_gene: TRBV25-1; CDR3aa: CATQRYTEAFF; CDR3nt: TGTGCCACGCAGAGGTACACTGAAGCTTTCTTT
abundance: NA; j_gene: TRBJ1-5; d_gene: NA; v_gene: TRBV6-2/TRBV6-3; CDR3aa: CASSYPGGSTVNQPQHF; CDR3nt: TGTGCCAGCAGTTACCCCGGCGGCAGCACCGTAAATCAGCCCCAGCATTTT
abundance: once; j_gene: TRBJ1-1; d_gene: TRBD1; v_gene: TRBV2; CDR3aa: CASRGQGATEAFF; CDR3nt: TGTGCCAGCAGGGGACAGGGGGCAACTGAAGCTTTCTTT
abundance: NA; j_gene: TRBJ1-5; d_gene: TRBD1; v_gene: TRBV29-1; CDR3aa: CSVEVSGTGNQPQHF; CDR3nt: TGCAGCGTTGAAGTTTCAGGGACAGGTAATCAGCCCCAGCATTTT
abundance: once; j_gene: TRBJ2-5; d_gene: TRBD2; v_gene: TRBV5-4; CDR3aa: CASSRGLAGGETQYF; CDR3nt: TGTGCCAGCAGCCGGGGACTAGCGGGGGGAGAGACCCAGTACTTC
abundance: NA; j_gene: TRBJ1-2; d_gene: NA; v_gene: TRBV7-3; CDR3aa: CASSFAADGSYTF; CDR3nt: TGTGCCAGCAGCTTCGCGGCAGACGGGTCGTACACCTTC
abundance: NA; j_gene: TRBJ2-5; d_gene: TRBD2; v_gene: TRBV3-1/TRBV3-2; CDR3aa: CASSQGPGGKTQYF; CDR3nt: TGTGCCAGCAGCCAAGGACCCGGGGGGAAGACCCAGTACTTC
abundance: NA; j_gene: TRBJ1-6; d_gene: TRBD1; v_gene: TRBV7-9; CDR3aa: CASTKGQADSPLHF; CDR3nt: TGTGCCAGCACCAAGGGACAGGCCGATTCACCCCTCCACTTT
abundance: few; j_gene: TRBJ2-7; d_gene: NA; v_gene: TRBV7-2; CDR3aa: CASSYHGINAYEQYF; CDR3nt: TGTGCCAGCAGCTACCACGGGATAAACGCCTACGAGCAGTACTTC
abundance: NA; j_gene: TRBJ2-7; d_gene: NA; v_gene: TRBV10-3; CDR3aa: CATGGPLYEQYF; CDR3nt: TGTGCCACCGGAGGACCGCTCTACGAGCAGTACTTC
abundance: few; j_gene: TRBJ1-5; d_gene: NA; v_gene: TRBV28; CDR3aa: CASSHARPEQGGNQPQHF; CDR3nt: TGTGCCAGCAGCCACGCCCGACCCGAACAGGGAGGCAATCAGCCCCAGCATTTT
abundance: NA; j_gene: TRBJ2-3; d_gene: TRBD1; v_gene: TRBV5-4; CDR3aa: CASSSGGQVNTDTQYF; CDR3nt: TGTGCCAGCAGCTCAGGGGGACAGGTAAACACAGATACGCAGTATTTT
abundance: NA; j_gene: TRBJ1-1; d_gene: NA; v_gene: TRBV5-1; CDR3aa: CASSGVVVGTEAFF; CDR3nt: TGCGCCAGCAGTGGAGTGGTGGTCGGCACTGAAGCTTTCTTT
abundance: NA; j_gene: TRBJ1-5; d_gene: NA; v_gene: TRBV23-1; CDR3aa: CASSERVYSNQPQHF; CDR3nt: TGCGCCAGCAGTGAGAGGGTATATAGCAATCAGCCCCAGCATTTT
abundance: NA; j_gene: TRBJ2-5; d_gene: TRBD1; v_gene: TRBV5-4; CDR3aa: CASSLPSTGGEETQYF; CDR3nt: TGTGCCAGCAGCCTCCCTAGTACAGGGGGCGAGGAGACCCAGTACTTC
abundance: NA; j_gene: TRBJ2-1; d_gene: NA; v_gene: TRBV28; CDR3aa: CASRRPNRYNEQFF; CDR3nt: TGTGCCAGCAGACGGCCCAACAGGTACAATGAGCAGTTCTTC
abundance: NA; j_gene: TRBJ2-2; d_gene: NA; v_gene: TRBV27; CDR3aa: CASRQPNTGELFF; CDR3nt: TGTGCCAGCAGACAGCCGAACACCGGGGAGCTGTTTTTT
abundance: NA; j_gene: TRBJ1-2; d_gene: TRBD1; v_gene: TRBV7-8; CDR3aa: CASRKPGQGHLGGGYTF; CDR3nt: TGTGCCAGCAGAAAACCGGGACAGGGGCACCTCGGAGGTGGCTACACCTTC
abundance: NA; j_gene: TRBJ2-6; d_gene: NA; v_gene: TRBV28; CDR3aa: CASSTPRQSGANVLTF; CDR3nt: TGTGCCAGCAGTACACCTCGACAGTCTGGGGCCAACGTCCTGACTTTC
abundance: NA; j_gene: TRBJ2-7; d_gene: NA; v_gene: TRBV5-4; CDR3aa: CASSLETGRAYEQYF; CDR3nt: TGTGCCAGCAGCTTGGAAACAGGGAGGGCCTACGAGCAGTACTTC
abundance: NA; j_gene: TRBJ1-1; d_gene: NA; v_gene: TRBV18; CDR3aa: CASSPSGDTEAFF; CDR3nt: TGTGCCAGCTCACCATCAGGGGACACTGAAGCTTTCTTT
abundance: NA; j_gene: TRBJ1-1; d_gene: TRBD1; v_gene: TRBV25-1; CDR3aa: CASSAYRGDTEAFF; CDR3nt: TGTGCCAGCAGTGCCTACAGGGGGGACACTGAAGCTTTCTTT
abundance: NA; j_gene: TRBJ2-4; d_gene: TRBD2; v_gene: TRBV29-1; CDR3aa: CSVGRGGSGSENIQYF; CDR3nt: TGCAGCGTCGGAAGAGGGGGGAGCGGGAGTGAAAACATTCAGTACTTC
abundance: NA; j_gene: TRBJ1-6; d_gene: NA; v_gene: TRBV28; CDR3aa: CASRESSYNSPLHF; CDR3nt: TGTGCCAGCAGAGAGAGCTCCTATAATTCACCCCTCCACTTT
abundance: NA; j_gene: TRBJ1-2; d_gene: TRBD1; v_gene: TRBV3-1/TRBV3-2; CDR3aa: CASSQGLRDSNYGYTF; CDR3nt: TGTGCCAGCAGCCAAGGCCTCCGGGACAGTAACTATGGCTACACCTTC
abundance: NA; j_gene: TRBJ2-3; d_gene: TRBD2; v_gene: TRBV28; CDR3aa: CASSLIAGDSRDTQYF; CDR3nt: TGTGCCAGCAGTTTAATCGCGGGAGATAGTAGAGATACGCAGTATTTT
abundance: once; j_gene: TRBJ2-2; d_gene: NA; v_gene: TRBV6-5; CDR3aa: CASSRGDVGELFF; CDR3nt: TGTGCCAGCAGTCGCGGGGATGTCGGGGAGCTGTTTTTT
abundance: few; j_gene: TRBJ1-5; d_gene: TRBD1; v_gene: TRBV19; CDR3aa: CASSKGAGGYQPQHF; CDR3nt: TGTGCCAGTAGTAAAGGGGCAGGGGGATATCAGCCCCAGCATTTT